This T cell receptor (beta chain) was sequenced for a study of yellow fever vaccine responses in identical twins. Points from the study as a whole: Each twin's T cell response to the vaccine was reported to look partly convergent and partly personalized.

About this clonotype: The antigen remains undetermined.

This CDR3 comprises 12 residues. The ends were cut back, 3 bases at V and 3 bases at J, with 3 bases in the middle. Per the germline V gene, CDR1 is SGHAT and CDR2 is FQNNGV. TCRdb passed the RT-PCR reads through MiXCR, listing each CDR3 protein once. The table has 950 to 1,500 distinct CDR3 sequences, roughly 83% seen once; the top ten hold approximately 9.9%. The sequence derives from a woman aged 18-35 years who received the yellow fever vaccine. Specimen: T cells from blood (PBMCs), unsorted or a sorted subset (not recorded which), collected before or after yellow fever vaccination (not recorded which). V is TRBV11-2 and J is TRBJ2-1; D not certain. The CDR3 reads CASSFNYNEQFF. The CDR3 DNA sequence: TGTGCCAGCAGCTTCAACTACAATGAGCAGTTCTTC.